The rows below give T cell receptor beta chains drawn from one sample of a study of preoperative IRX-2 immunotherapy in early breast cancer. Repertoires were generated with immunoSEQ multiplex PCR, while TCRdb's copy carries only in-frame clones and drops some. The sample holds about 89,000 clones, 86% seen once. The sample was tumor tissue, taken after IRX-2 immunotherapy. Receptors were obtained from a human donor with breast cancer. Both conserved end residues are part of each CDR3. Fields, in order: D gene, J gene, V gene, clone size, CDR3 protein, CDR3 DNA. D genes are given only for firm matches. Size is stated for part of the rows, as once, few or many counts, or as a class when the clone is expanded.

d_call: TRBD1; j_call: TRBJ2-3; v_call: TRBV11-3; clone_size: NA; cdr3_aa: CASSPGPGQGAYTDTQYF; cdr3_nt: TGTGCCAGCAGCCCGGGGCCGGGACAGGGGGCCTACACAGATACGCAGTATTTT
d_call: TRBD1; j_call: TRBJ1-5; v_call: TRBV27; clone_size: NA; cdr3_aa: CASSPDRGHQPQHF; cdr3_nt: TGTGCCAGCAGTCCAGACAGGGGGCATCAGCCCCAGCATTTT
d_call: NA; j_call: TRBJ2-7; v_call: TRBV5-1; clone_size: NA; cdr3_aa: CASSWSAPRAGEQYF; cdr3_nt: TGCGCCAGCAGCTGGTCGGCCCCTCGGGCGGGCGAGCAGTACTTC
d_call: NA; j_call: TRBJ2-3; v_call: TRBV11-3; clone_size: many; cdr3_aa: CASSLGGGGITDTQYF; cdr3_nt: TGTGCCAGCAGCTTAGGAGGGGGCGGGATCACAGATACGCAGTATTTT
d_call: NA; j_call: TRBJ1-4; v_call: TRBV28; clone_size: NA; cdr3_aa: CASSSIRGGTEKLFF; cdr3_nt: TGTGCCAGCAGTTCCATTAGGGGAGGGACGGAAAAACTGTTTTTT
d_call: NA; j_call: TRBJ1-6; v_call: TRBV11-3; clone_size: few; cdr3_aa: CASRPTSGNSPLHF; cdr3_nt: TGTGCCAGCAGGCCAACCTCAGGGAATTCACCCCTCCACTTT
d_call: NA; j_call: TRBJ1-1; v_call: TRBV10-2; clone_size: NA; cdr3_aa: CASTLGGGDTEAFF; cdr3_nt: TGCGCCAGCACCTTAGGAGGGGGGGACACTGAAGCTTTCTTT
d_call: NA; j_call: TRBJ2-1; v_call: TRBV12-2; clone_size: many; cdr3_aa: CAISPGLADHNEQFF; cdr3_nt: TGTGCCATCTCCCCGGGACTAGCGGACCACAATGAGCAGTTCTTC
d_call: NA; j_call: TRBJ1-3; v_call: TRBV7-1; clone_size: NA; cdr3_aa: CASSLPSSSGNTIYF; cdr3_nt: TGTGCCAGCAGCTTACCTTCGAGCTCTGGAAACACCATATATTTT
d_call: NA; j_call: TRBJ2-1; v_call: TRBV22-1; clone_size: NA; cdr3_aa: CASSLRASAINEQFF; cdr3_nt: TGTGCCAGCAGTTTAAGGGCTAGCGCCATAAATGAGCAGTTCTTC
d_call: NA; j_call: TRBJ1-1; v_call: TRBV6-8; clone_size: NA; cdr3_aa: CAISQMGEGERAFF; cdr3_nt: TGTGCCATCAGCCAGATGGGCGAGGGGGAGAGAGCTTTCTTT
d_call: NA; j_call: TRBJ2-1; v_call: TRBV19; clone_size: NA; cdr3_aa: CASSMTGYNEQFF; cdr3_nt: TGTGCCAGTAGTATGACAGGCTACAATGAGCAGTTCTTC
d_call: TRBD1; j_call: TRBJ1-1; v_call: TRBV6-8; clone_size: NA; cdr3_aa: CASSTDQGQGYTEAFF; cdr3_nt: TGTGCCAGCAGTACCGATCAGGGACAGGGATACACTGAAGCTTTCTTT
d_call: NA; j_call: TRBJ2-1; v_call: TRBV28; clone_size: NA; cdr3_aa: CASRLGSLSSYNEQFF; cdr3_nt: TGTGCCAGCAGACTGGGCAGTCTGAGCTCCTACAATGAGCAGTTCTTC
d_call: NA; j_call: TRBJ1-1; v_call: TRBV19; clone_size: NA; cdr3_aa: CASSISQVNTEAFF; cdr3_nt: TGTGCCAGTAGTATATCCCAAGTAAACACTGAAGCTTTCTTT
d_call: NA; j_call: TRBJ2-3; v_call: TRBV6-8; clone_size: once; cdr3_aa: CASNGLREGGTDTQYF; cdr3_nt: TGTGCCAGCAACGGGCTAAGGGAAGGGGGCACAGATACGCAGTATTTT
d_call: NA; j_call: TRBJ2-2; v_call: TRBV19; clone_size: NA; cdr3_aa: CASSIEWGGELFF; cdr3_nt: TGTGCCAGTAGTATAGAATGGGGCGGGGAGCTGTTTTTT
d_call: TRBD1; j_call: TRBJ2-7; v_call: TRBV7-6; clone_size: NA; cdr3_aa: CASSSTRDRGTPHSYEQYF; cdr3_nt: TGTGCCAGCAGCTCAACCCGGGACAGGGGCACCCCCCACTCCTACGAGCAGTACTTC
d_call: NA; j_call: TRBJ2-3; v_call: TRBV19; clone_size: NA; cdr3_aa: CASREDRAGPSTDTQYF; cdr3_nt: TGTGCCAGTAGGGAGGACAGAGCTGGGCCTAGCACAGATACGCAGTATTTT
d_call: NA; j_call: TRBJ1-2; v_call: TRBV28; clone_size: once; cdr3_aa: CASSSTLQALFLRYTF; cdr3_nt: TGTGCCAGCAGTTCCACTCTCCAGGCGCTGTTTTTACGGTACACCTTC
d_call: NA; j_call: TRBJ1-2; v_call: TRBV6-8; clone_size: NA; cdr3_aa: CASSYSAGSFGYTF; cdr3_nt: TGTGCCAGCAGTTACTCTGCCGGGTCTTTTGGCTACACCTTC
d_call: NA; j_call: TRBJ2-3; v_call: TRBV29-1; clone_size: NA; cdr3_aa: CSVGVSGSTDTQYF; cdr3_nt: TGCAGCGTTGGGGTCAGCGGGAGCACAGATACGCAGTATTTT
d_call: NA; j_call: TRBJ1-2; v_call: TRBV28; clone_size: once; cdr3_aa: CASDEVLGNYGYTF; cdr3_nt: TGTGCCAGCGACGAAGTTTTGGGAAACTATGGCTACACCTTC
d_call: NA; j_call: TRBJ1-1; v_call: TRBV7-1; clone_size: NA; cdr3_aa: CASSPGNRADTEAFF; cdr3_nt: TGTGCCAGCAGCCCCGGGAACCGGGCGGACACTGAAGCTTTCTTT
d_call: NA; j_call: TRBJ1-1; v_call: TRBV29-1; clone_size: NA; cdr3_aa: CSVAKGYTEAFF; cdr3_nt: TGCAGCGTTGCTAAGGGGTACACTGAAGCTTTCTTT
d_call: NA; j_call: TRBJ1-6; v_call: TRBV1; clone_size: NA; cdr3_aa: CASSQDRGSFGSPLHF; cdr3_nt: TGCGCCAGCAGCCAAGATAGGGGGAGTTTTGGTTCACCCCTCCACTTT